The 27 T cell receptor beta chains given below trace back to one sample, sequenced in a study of T cells after yellow fever vaccination. TCRdb called the 5' RACE reads again in MiXCR, with one record for every CDR3 protein. Here the sample spans 450,000 to 550,000 distinct CDR3 sequences, 19% being singletons. Material: PBMCs, obtained 15 days after the yellow fever booster vaccination. Receptors originate from a man aged 25 to 45 who received the YFV17D yellow fever vaccine.

This clonotype was observed a handful of times. The rearrangement joins TRBV9 to TRBJ2-1; tentatively, D is TRBD2 (5 bases). In germline, CDR1 is SGDLS, CDR2 YYNGEE. With 0 bases removed from V and 8 bases from J, the gap between germline ends came to 15 bases. This CDR3 has 15 residues. The CDR3 here is CASSVATGLVDEQFF. The DNA of the CDR3 is TGTGCCAGCAGCGTAGCTACGGGGTTAGTAGATGAGCAGTTCTTC.

This clonotype occurred a few times. The chain joins TRBV20-1 to TRBJ2-7; 7 nucleotides align to TRBD2. Germline V lookup: CDR1 DFQATT, CDR2 SNEGSKA (reference sequence). This CDR3 has 14 amino acids. J lost 0 bases, V lost 6 bases, and 8 bases had no gene match. The CDR3 coding sequence is TGCAGTGCAACCGCTAGCGGAAGCTCCTACGAGCAGTACTTC. Its protein product is CSATASGSSYEQYF.

In its sample, this clonotype was seen a few times. The rearrangement uses TRBV20-1 and TRBJ2-3; D might be TRBD2 (5 bases). The CDR3 is made up of 14 amino acids. Germline CDR1 DFQATT, CDR2 SNEGSKA (reference sequence). Deletions cut 6 bases from V and 0 bases from J, with 13 bases between. The CDR3 spells CSAPAGGSTDTQYF. CDR3 DNA: TGCAGTGCCCCGGCCGGCGGGAGCACAGATACGCAGTATTTT.

The chain uses TRBV9 and TRBJ2-1; D gene unclear. This CDR3 region has 17 residues. Trimming removed 0 bases from V and 2 bases from J, with 15 bases in between. Germline-derived CDR1 and CDR2 are SGDLS and YYNGEE. The CDR3 here is CASSVDLGALPYNEQFF. CDR3 DNA sequence: TGTGCCAGCAGCGTAGATCTAGGTGCCCTCCCCTACAATGAGCAGTTCTTC.

The rearrangement joins TRBV9 to TRBJ2-3; TRBD2 aligns across 7 bases. The ends lost 3 bases at V and 0 bases at J; junction bases unmatched: 10. The CDR3 spans 17 residues. CDR1 and CDR2 (germline): SGDLS, YYNGEE. Here the CDR3 DNA reads TGTGCCAGCAGCGCCCCGTTAGCGGGCCTAAGCACAGATACGCAGTATTTT. This codes for CASSAPLAGLSTDTQYF.

This clonotype was counted between two and nine times. The V call is TRBV20-1, the J call TRBJ2-3, with 15 bases that match TRBD2. The junction had 5 bases not matched to a gene; V was cut back by 3 bases and J by 1 base. Germline V gives CDR1 DFQATT, CDR2 SNEGSKA (reference sequence). CDR3 length: 17 amino acids. The CDR3 here is CSASGLAGGRGTDTQYF. The CDR3 region has the DNA TGCAGTGCTAGTGGACTAGCGGGAGGGCGGGGCACAGATACGCAGTATTTT.

The V and J genes are TRBV4-3 and TRBJ2-5, with TRBD2 matching over 8 bases. The CDR3 loop spans 15 amino acids. The V gene's germline CDR1 is LGHNA and CDR2 YSLEER. After removal of 3 bases from V and 5 bases from J, the junction contained 8 bases not matched to a gene. The CDR3 DNA sequence: TGCGCCAGCAGCCAGAGCAGCGGGAGAGGGGAGACCCAGTACTTC. Its protein product is CASSQSSGRGETQYF.

The chain combines TRBV11-2 with TRBJ2-2, with 7 bases identical to TRBD1. Germline lookup yields CDR1 SGHAT and CDR2 FQNNGV. This CDR3 has 17 amino acids. Trimming removed 5 bases from V and 0 bases from J; junction bases left unmatched: 9. The CDR3, as DNA: TGTGCCAGCAGCCTATCACAGGGGCCTACGAACACCGGGGAGCTGTTTTTT. The encoded protein is CASSLSQGPTNTGELFF.

This clonotype was counted at least ten times. This chain uses TRBV9 with TRBJ2-2; possible D gene TRBD1, 5 bases. This CDR3 comprises 15 residues. V was pared by 1 base and J by 8 bases, with 15 bases between. Germline V CDR1 and CDR2: SGDLS, YYNGEE. The CDR3 region has the DNA TGTGCCAGCAGCGTATGGGGCGCCAAAGGAGGGGAGCTGTTTTTT. Translated: CASSVWGAKGGELFF. Looking up the rest from reference TRBV9 and TRBJ2-2 gives the full variable domain: DSGVTQTPKHLITATGQRVTLRCSPRSGDLSVYWYQQSLDQGLQFLIQYYNGEERAKGNILERFSAQQFPDLHSELNLSSLELGDSALYFCASSVWGAKGGELFFGEGSRLTVL.

The CDR3 sequence: CASSAWDLTEAFF. CDR3 nucleotide sequence: TGCGCCAGCAGCGCCTGGGACCTCACTGAAGCTTTCTTT. The rearrangement links TRBV10-2 to TRBJ1-1, with D perhaps matching TRBD1 (5 bases). This CDR3 is 13 amino acids long. Germline loops: CDR1 WSHSY, CDR2 SAAADI. V dropped 6 bases and J dropped 4 bases, with 12 bases sitting between them.

As to this clonotype: One junction end disagrees with the germline gene, perhaps due to a read error. The CDR3 sequence is CASSLPSHEQYF. The CDR3 DNA reads TGTGCCAGCAGCTTACCCTCCCACGAGCAGTACTTC. The V call is TRBV7-2, the J call TRBJ2-7; the D is unclear. Germline CDR1 and CDR2: SGHTA and FQGNSA. There are 12 residues in the CDR3.

The chain carries TRBV5-1 and TRBJ2-7; 7 nucleotides line up with TRBD2. Per germline, CDR1 SGHRS and CDR2 YFSETQ. V lost 1 base to trimming and J lost 6 bases; unmatched junction nucleotides: 7. The CDR3 covers 14 residues. CDR3 residues: CASSLIGLDGEQYF. In DNA form, the CDR3 reads TGCGCCAGCAGCTTGATCGGACTAGATGGCGAGCAGTACTTC.

This clonotype was seen a few times. V is TRBV18 and J is TRBJ2-5; 8 bases agree with TRBD1. The CDR3 extends over 15 amino acids. The germline V gene encodes CDR1 KGHSH and CDR2 LQKENI. J was trimmed by 5 bases and V by 3 bases; bases with no gene match: 8. The CDR3 region has the DNA TGTGCCAGCTCACCCCGGACAGGGCTGTACGAGACCCAGTACTTC. The encoded protein is CASSPRTGLYETQYF.

This clonotype was seen a handful of times. The chain recombines TRBV20-1 with TRBJ1-5; D is undetermined. The CDR3 is made up of 14 amino acids. Germline V gene data show CDR1 as DFQATT and CDR2 as SNEGSKA (reference sequence). The V end lost 3 bases, the J end lost 0 bases, and 9 bases lay between the germline ends. The CDR3 DNA sequence: TGCAGTGCTAGCGGTAGGAGTAGCAATCAGCCCCAGCATTTT. Translated: CSASGRSSNQPQHF.

This chain connects TRBV10-3 to TRBJ2-7; D is uncertain. This CDR3 has 14 amino acids. V was pared by 3 bases and J by 7 bases, with 16 bases between. CDR1 and CDR2 from the germline V gene are ENHRY and SYGVKD. The DNA for the CDR3 is TGTGCCATCAGTGACGGAGCCGAGGTCCGGGAGCAGTACTTC. It is translated as CAISDGAEVREQYF.

This clonotype came up a few times. This chain uses TRBV7-2 with TRBJ1-5; tentatively, D is TRBD1 (6 bases). V was clipped by 1 base and J by 1 base, with 8 bases between them. The CDR3 has 15 amino acids. The germline V gene encodes CDR1 SGHTA and CDR2 FQGNSA. The CDR3 reads CASSLGGASNQPQHF. CDR3 in DNA: TGTGCCAGCAGCTTAGGGGGGGCAAGCAATCAGCCCCAGCATTTT.

The rearrangement joins TRBV28 to TRBJ2-2; the D call may be TRBD1 or TRBD2 (5 bases each). The germline V and J ends were trimmed by 5 bases and 5 bases, with 18 bases remaining between them. This CDR3 contains 16 residues. CDR1 and CDR2 from the germline V gene are MDHEN and SYDVKM. The CDR3: CASSPLLTGRTGELFF. CDR3 DNA sequence: TGTGCCAGCAGTCCCCTCCTGACGGGGCGGACCGGGGAGCTGTTTTTT.

This clonotype was recorded a few times. This chain connects TRBV20-1 to TRBJ2-2; possible D gene TRBD1, 7 bases. Germline V CDR1 and CDR2: DFQATT, SNEGSKA (reference sequence). V shed 6 bases and J shed 2 bases, with 13 bases lying between them. CDR3 length: 14 amino acids. In DNA form, the CDR3 reads TGCAGTGCGCCAGGGGGGTTTAACACCGGGGAGCTGTTTTTT. Amino acids: CSAPGGFNTGELFF.

This clonotype was seen repeatedly, ten times or more. V usage is TRBV12-3 or TRBV12-4 and J usage is TRBJ2-5, with D perhaps TRBD1 or TRBD2 (5 bases each). This CDR3 comprises 13 residues. Trimming shortened V by 3 bases and J by 4 bases, and 9 bases separated the two germline ends. CDR3 nucleotide sequence: TGTGCCAGCAGTTTCCAGGGAGCAGAGACCCAGTACTTC. It yields the protein CASSFQGAETQYF.

Regarding this clonotype: A read error may explain this, as a much larger clone is one base away. In nucleotides, the CDR3 is TGCGCCAGCAGTGGCAGCGGGCCGTCCTACAATGAGCAGTTCTTC. It is translated as CASSGSGPSYNEQFF. V is TRBV10-2 and J is TRBJ2-1, with D possibly being TRBD2 (6 bases). Germline lookup yields CDR1 WSHSY and CDR2 SAAADI. This CDR3 contains 15 residues. V was shortened by 4 bases and J by 1 base, with 11 bases between the two germline ends.

The chain recombines TRBV7-8 with TRBJ2-3, with unresolved D. V lost 2 bases and J lost 0, with 12 bases in between. This CDR3 region has 16 residues. Germline-derived CDR1 and CDR2 are SGHVS and FQNEAQ. CDR3 sequence reads: CASSLNTGGSTDTQYF. Here the CDR3 DNA reads TGTGCCAGCAGCTTAAATACGGGCGGAAGCACAGATACGCAGTATTTT.

This clonotype was seen a handful of times. The rearrangement uses TRBV7-9 and TRBJ2-2, with D unclear. V was pared by 4 bases and J by 7 bases, with 10 bases between. The CDR3 extends over 13 amino acids. Germline CDR1 reads SEHNR; CDR2 reads FQNEAQ (reference sequence). CDR3 in amino acids: CASSSARIGELFF. As DNA, the CDR3 is TGTGCCAGCAGCTCAGCGAGAATCGGGGAGCTGTTTTTT.

This clonotype occurred a few times. J is TRBJ2-1 and V is TRBV6-5; 11 nucleotides align to TRBD1. The CDR3 sequence is 17 residues long. Germline CDR1 is MNHEY and CDR2 is SVGAGI. The trim removed 0 bases at V and 1 base at J, leaving 2 bases unmatched. CDR3 loop: CASSYSGTGGSYNEQFF. CDR3 nucleotide sequence: TGTGCCAGCAGTTACTCGGGGACAGGGGGTTCCTACAATGAGCAGTTCTTC.

Comment on this clonotype: The junction and the germline gene differ at one end; a read error may be behind it. The chain uses TRBV29-1 and TRBJ2-3, with D possibly called TRBD1 or TRBD2 (6 bases each). In germline, CDR1 is SQVTM, CDR2 ANQGSEA. The CDR3 is 14 residues long. The DNA for the CDR3 is TGCAGCGCTGAACAGGGAGGAGGCACAGATACGCAGTATTTT. Its translation is CSAEQGGGTDTQYF.

The table lists this clonotype with a count of one. This chain joins TRBV10-2 and TRBJ2-7; the D call may be TRBD1 or TRBD2 (5 bases each). Germline values: CDR1 WSHSY, CDR2 SAAADI. Between the trimmed V and J ends, which lost 4 bases and 1 base, there was a span of 11 bases. This CDR3 contains 14 residues. The CDR3 region is CASSGDQPSYEQYF. The DNA of the CDR3 is TGCGCCAGCAGTGGGGACCAACCTTCCTACGAGCAGTACTTC.

The sample holds many counts of this clonotype. The chain uses TRBV7-4 and TRBJ2-1; TRBD2 aligns across 9 bases. This CDR3 is 15 amino acids long. Germline assignment: CDR1 SGHVT and CDR2 SQSDAQ. Germline trimming cut 4 bases from V and 8 bases from J; bases unmatched to any gene: 9. CDR3 in amino acids: CASSSNIAGVDEQFF. DNA for the CDR3: TGTGCCAGCAGCTCGAACATAGCGGGAGTGGATGAGCAGTTCTTC.

This clonotype was observed a few times. V gene TRBV6-2 or TRBV6-3 combines with J gene TRBJ2-1; 9 bases line up with TRBD2. This CDR3 has 14 residues. Germline V gene data show CDR1 as MNHEY and CDR2 as SVGEGT. V lost 7 bases to trimming and J lost 5 bases; unmatched junction nucleotides: 6. The CDR3 loop is CASNRLAANNEQFF. CDR3 DNA: TGTGCCAGCAATCGACTAGCGGCCAACAATGAGCAGTTCTTC.